Below are 10 T cell receptor beta chains sequenced from a single sample in a study of naive and memory T cell subsets. An equimolar mix of two oligonucleotides served as the beta constant-region primer for TRBC1 and TRBC2. Four rounds of PCR amplified the ligated cDNA using nested alpha and beta constant-region primers plus SP2. TCRdb reanalysed the UMI-ligation and nested PCR reads using MiXCR and keeps one entry per CDR3 protein. The data show more than 100,000 distinct CDR3 sequences, 36% seen once. The sequencing input was central memory CD4+ T cells from blood. The receptors derive from a human donor in good health.

This clonotype has just a few counts. The CDR3, as DNA: TGCGCCAGCAGCCGTGTTACGGCCACAGATACGCAGTATTTT. Translation gives CASSRVTATDTQYF. The gene calls are TRBV5-1 and TRBJ2-3, with D uncertain. V lost 4 bases and J 2 bases, leaving 11 bases between the germline ends. Germline assignment: CDR1 SGHRS and CDR2 YFSETQ. The CDR3 has 14 residues.

The chain carries TRBV14 and TRBJ2-5; TRBD1 matches 7 bases. Germline CDR1 is SGHDN and CDR2 is FVKESK. V was pared by 1 base and J by 2 bases, with 7 bases of the junction left unmatched. The CDR3 runs to 16 residues. The CDR3 bases are TGTGCCAGCAGCCAAGGGGCTGCCAGGGGGCAAGAGACCCAGTACTTC. It encodes CASSQGAARGQETQYF.

This clonotype was seen a handful of times. V usage is TRBV29-1 and J usage is TRBJ2-3, with a weak D call TRBD2 (6 bases). V lost 7 bases to trimming and J lost 0 bases, with 14 bases between them. Germline CDR1 and CDR2: SQVTM and ANQGSEA. The CDR3 runs 14 residues. CDR3 DNA: TGCAGCGCGGTAGCGGTATATAGCACAGATACGCAGTATTTT. Amino acids: CSAVAVYSTDTQYF.

This clonotype was found a few times. The chain links TRBV28 to TRBJ2-4; D ambiguous. V lost 1 base and J lost 5, with 3 bases in between. This CDR3 region has 12 residues. Germline CDR1 and CDR2: MDHEN and SYDVKM. The CDR3 spells CASSLSQNIQYF. The CDR3 region has the DNA TGTGCCAGCAGTTTATCCCAAAACATTCAGTACTTC.

There are a few counts of this clonotype. The J gene is TRBJ2-3, the V gene TRBV29-1; D uncertain. V lost 3 bases to trimming and J lost 14 bases, with 27 bases between them. This CDR3 region has 15 residues. Germline V gives CDR1 SQVTM, CDR2 ANQGSEA. In nucleotides, the CDR3 is TGCAGCGTTGATCGCATCACCTACAATGGGGTATTTTTGTATTTT. It translates to CSVDRITYNGVFLYF.

V usage is TRBV28 and J usage is TRBJ2-4, with TRBD2 identical over 7 bases. The germline V gene has CDR1 MDHEN and CDR2 SYDVKM. This CDR3 has 14 amino acids. Trimming took 8 bases from V and 3 from J; bases not matched to a gene: 7. As DNA, the CDR3 is TGTGCCAGCGAGAGCGGGAAAGGCAAAAACATTCAGTACTTC. This translates into CASESGKGKNIQYF.

This clonotype was picked up a small number of times. The rearrangement uses TRBV7-2 and TRBJ2-7; D uncertain. Trimming removed 4 bases from V and 3 bases from J, with 16 bases in between. The CDR3 extends over 15 amino acids. Germline values: CDR1 SGHTA, CDR2 FQGNSA. The CDR3 is CASSSALGQIYEQYF. CDR3 DNA: TGTGCCAGCAGCTCCGCGTTAGGGCAGATCTACGAGCAGTACTTC.

The chain recombines TRBV20-1 with TRBJ2-7; 8 bases align to TRBD2. The V and J ends lost 5 bases and 7 bases, in that order; junction bases with no gene match: 10. Looked up from germline, CDR1 is DFQATT and CDR2 is SNEGSKA (reference sequence). The CDR3 loop spans 13 amino acids. DNA of the CDR3: TGCAGTGCTGAAAGCGGGAGCTCCTGGGAGCAGTACTTC. It codes for CSAESGSSWEQYF.

This clonotype was detected ten times or more. The genes are TRBV28 and TRBJ1-5; D might be TRBD1 (5 bases). This CDR3 spans 14 amino acids. CDR1 is MDHEN and CDR2 is SYDVKM in the germline V gene. With 8 bases removed from V and 1 base from J, the gap between germline ends came to 12 bases. This CDR3 reads CASSVGGSNQPQHF. CDR3 in DNA: TGTGCCAGCTCGGTGGGGGGAAGCAATCAGCCCCAGCATTTT.

The chain recombines TRBV6-5 with TRBJ2-1, with D maybe TRBD2 (6 bases). V lost 4 bases, J lost 0 bases, and 13 bases lay in between. In germline, CDR1 is MNHEY, CDR2 SVGAGI. The CDR3 is 16 residues long. The CDR3 DNA reads as TGTGCCAGCAGTTGGGGACTCAAGAGCTCCTACAATGAGCAGTTCTTC. It translates to CASSWGLKSSYNEQFF.